The subject of this entry is one TCR beta chain. Per the original data handling: Nucleated cell number was recorded as an estimate derived from reference gene primer amplification. The method was immunoSEQ multiplex PCR; TCRdb's version includes in-frame clones alone and lacks a portion of them. V and J calls and clone size are as listed in that table; D and trimming were resolved from the DNA. The sample holds about 310,000 clones, more than 85% seen once. The CDR3 is made up of 12 amino acids. The V gene's germline CDR1 is MDHEN and CDR2 SYDVKM. V was pared by 7 bases and J by 6 bases, with 4 bases of the junction left unmatched. This sample stems from a study of blood T cell repertoires in COVID-19. About the study: T cells, B-cell-depleted T cells, or PBMCs provided the cDNA or gDNA that served as material.

The receptor was isolated from a man in his sixties or seventies with acute or convalescent COVID-19. Sequencing used peripheral blood. This chain connects TRBV28 to TRBJ2-7; TRBD1 agrees at 9 bases. The CDR3, as DNA: TGTGCCAGCACAAACAGGGGGCGCGAGCAGTACTTC. Protein product: CASTNRGREQYF.